This passage covers 20 T cell receptor beta chains from one sample sequenced in a study of T-cell memory formation after mild COVID-19. TCRdb used MiXCR to reprocess the 5' RACE reads, holding one entry per CDR3 protein. The profile covers about 250,000 distinct CDR3 sequences, with 15% appearing a single time and 2% to 2.5% taken by the ten largest. The sequenced sample consisted of PBMCs or a T cell subset sorted from them (not recorded which). Every receptor here comes from an adult woman who had mild COVID-19 (a few samples of this study predate the infection). Cell type and time point are not known.

Comment on this clonotype: One junction end disagrees with the germline gene, perhaps due to a read error. This chain uses TRBV11-2 with TRBJ1-1, with D possibly matching TRBD1 (5 bases). From germline, CDR1 is SGHAT and CDR2 FQNNGV. The CDR3 consists of 11 residues. CDR3 in amino acids: CASRQDTEAFF. The CDR3 coding sequence is TGTGCCAGCAGACAGGACACCGAAGCTTTCTTT.

This clonotype was observed at least ten times. The gene calls are TRBV27 and TRBJ1-1, with D perhaps matching TRBD1 (5 bases). Germline assignment: CDR1 MNHEY and CDR2 SMNVEV (reference sequence). The V end was cut by 2 bases, the J end by 4 bases, with 11 bases between. The CDR3 covers 14 residues. This CDR3 reads CASSLLGGGTEAFF. The DNA of the CDR3 is TGTGCCAGCAGTTTACTGGGGGGAGGCACTGAAGCTTTCTTT.

This clonotype was seen a handful of times. The CDR3 bases are TGCGCCAGCAGTGAGGGAAGGGCCCAAAAACTGTTTTTT. Translation gives CASSEGRAQKLFF. The V and J genes are TRBV10-2 and TRBJ1-4; D remains unclear. The V gene's germline CDR1 is WSHSY and CDR2 SAAADI. Trimming removed 2 bases at V and 9 bases at J, with 10 bases between. This CDR3 spans 13 amino acids.

This clonotype has a handful of counts. The genes are TRBV7-3 and TRBJ2-3; D call uncertain. Trimming removed 5 bases at V and 3 bases at J, with 9 bases between. Looked up from germline, CDR1 is SGHTA and CDR2 is FQGTGA. The CDR3 is 13 residues long. The CDR3 bases are TGTGCCAGCAGCGCCCCTGGGACAGATACGCAGTATTTT. Translating it yields CASSAPGTDTQYF.

This clonotype came up a few times. The chain carries TRBV5-1 and TRBJ2-4; D is tentatively TRBD1 or TRBD2 (5 bases each). This CDR3 is built from 14 residues. V was trimmed by 5 bases and J by 0 bases, leaving 9 bases between them. Germline V gene sequence: CDR1 SGHRS, CDR2 YFSETQ. CDR3: CASSPGTAKNIQYF. The CDR3, as DNA: TGCGCCAGCAGTCCAGGGACAGCCAAAAACATTCAGTACTTC.

The V and J genes are TRBV7-6 and TRBJ1-5; TRBD1 might be the D (6 bases). The CDR3 has 13 amino acids. Germline lookup yields CDR1 SGHVS and CDR2 FNYEAQ. The V end lost 5 bases, the J end lost 5 bases, and 10 bases lay between the germline ends. The CDR3 DNA is TGTGCCAGCAGCATGAGACAGGATCAGCCCCAGCATTTT. The encoded protein is CASSMRQDQPQHF.

The rearrangement uses TRBV7-3 and TRBJ2-1; D might be TRBD2 (6 bases). CDR3 length: 15 amino acids. With 0 bases removed from V and 1 base from J, the gap between germline ends came to 7 bases. The germline V gene has CDR1 SGHTA and CDR2 FQGTGA. Here the CDR3 DNA reads TGTGCCAGCAGCTTAACCCGGGAGTCCTACAATGAGCAGTTCTTC. Its protein is CASSLTRESYNEQFF.

The rearrangement joins TRBV7-6 to TRBJ1-1; a weak D match, TRBD1 (5 bases). Germline CDR1 and CDR2: SGHVS and FNYEAQ. V was shortened by 5 bases and J by 0 bases, with 13 bases between the two germline ends. The CDR3 spans 15 residues. CDR3 protein: CASSPSGGVNTEAFF. The CDR3 region has the DNA TGTGCCAGCAGCCCCAGTGGGGGAGTGAACACTGAAGCTTTCTTT.

In its sample, this clonotype was seen many times. The CDR3 DNA reads TGCGCCAGCAGCCAAGAGAGGACAGGGGGACTTGGTGAGCAGTTCTTC. Its protein product is CASSQERTGGLGEQFF. This chain joins TRBV4-3 and TRBJ2-1; TRBD1 matches at 10 bases. With 0 bases clipped from V and 9 bases from J, the junction kept 8 bases outside the gene matches. The CDR3 covers 16 residues. Germline CDR1 reads LGHNA; CDR2 reads YSLEER.

The chain combines TRBV6-6 with TRBJ1-2; unclear D gene. This CDR3 has 15 residues. Germline values: CDR1 MNHNY, CDR2 SVGAGI (reference sequence). Trimming left V 4 bases short and J 5 bases short, with 17 bases between. The CDR3 spells CASSSTGLGRYGYTF. As DNA, the CDR3 is TGTGCCAGCAGTTCCACGGGCCTCGGAAGATATGGCTACACCTTC.

The chain links TRBV7-2 to TRBJ2-1; 9 bases are shared with TRBD2. The CDR3 consists of 16 residues. J lost 3 bases, V lost 5 bases, and 8 bases had no gene match. The germline gives CDR1 SGHTA, CDR2 FQGNSA. CDR3 in DNA: TGTGCCAGCAGCGACCCCGGGACTAGCAGCTACAATGAGCAGTTCTTC. Translated, it gives CASSDPGTSSYNEQFF.

In its sample, this clonotype was seen a few times. The chain is built from TRBV7-9 and TRBJ2-6; D gene ambiguous. Germline loops: CDR1 SEHNR, CDR2 FQNEAQ (reference sequence). V was pared by 2 bases and J by 3 bases, with 8 bases between. This CDR3 is 15 amino acids long. In DNA, the CDR3 is TGTGCCAGCAGCTTAATGGGGTTTGGGGCCAACGTCCTGACTTTC. Translating gives CASSLMGFGANVLTF.

The V call is TRBV12-3 or TRBV12-4, the J call TRBJ1-5, with D unresolved. V was clipped by 4 bases and J by 2 bases, with 9 bases between them. CDR3 size: 14 residues. The CDR3: CASSYGLGNQPQHF. CDR3 bases: TGTGCCAGCAGTTACGGATTAGGCAATCAGCCCCAGCATTTT.

A few counts support this clonotype. The DNA for the CDR3 is TGTGCCAGCAGCGCCTCCTGGAACACTGAAGCTTTCTTT. Protein sequence: CASSASWNTEAFF. The V gene is TRBV7-2, the J gene TRBJ1-1; no firm D call. V dropped 5 bases and J dropped 1 base, with 8 bases sitting between them. Looked up from germline, CDR1 is SGHTA and CDR2 is FQGNSA. This CDR3 has 13 amino acids.

The CDR3 loop reads CASNPWDYAGVDQPQHF. CDR3 DNA sequence: TGTGCCAGCAACCCCTGGGACTACGCGGGTGTCGATCAGCCCCAGCATTTT. The rearrangement links TRBV19 to TRBJ1-5; perhaps TRBD1 as D (5 bases). Germline-derived CDR1 and CDR2 are LNHDA and SQIVND (reference sequence). The CDR3 totals 17 residues. V lost 9 bases, J lost 5 bases, and 26 bases lay in between.

This clonotype was counted between two and nine times. The J gene is TRBJ1-1, the V gene TRBV12-3 or TRBV12-4; a possible D gene is TRBD1 (5 bases). The CDR3 runs 11 residues. The V and J ends lost 6 bases and 14 bases respectively, with 16 bases between them. CDR3 sequence (DNA): TGTGCCAGCAGCCGCGGGACGGTCGGATTCTTT. This codes for CASSRGTVGFF.

The chain recombines TRBV12-3 or TRBV12-4 with TRBJ1-1; 7 bases align to TRBD1. The CDR3 covers 14 residues. V was clipped by 6 bases and J by 5 bases; unmatched bases: 9. The CDR3 loop reads CASRPTGRGTEAFF. Written as DNA, the CDR3 is TGTGCCAGCAGACCGACAGGGAGGGGGACTGAAGCTTTCTTT.

This clonotype was seen a handful of times. This chain links TRBV24-1 with TRBJ2-4; tentative D call: TRBD2 (5 bases). Trimming pared 11 bases from V and 8 bases from J, leaving 12 bases between. Germline CDR1 KGHDR, CDR2 SFDVKD. CDR3 length: 11 amino acids. This chain's CDR3 is CAITLEDIQYF. The DNA for the CDR3 is TGTGCCATCACTCTGGAGGACATTCAGTACTTC.

V gene TRBV7-2 combines with J gene TRBJ1-1; possible D gene TRBD1, 6 bases. This CDR3 is 14 amino acids long. The ends were cut back, 6 bases at V and 2 bases at J, with 13 bases in the middle. CDR1 is SGHTA, CDR2 FQGNSA, per germline. The CDR3 loop reads CASSRGTPNTEAFF. CDR3 coding DNA: TGTGCCAGCAGTCGAGGGACACCAAACACTGAAGCTTTCTTT.

This chain connects TRBV6-1 to TRBJ2-7, with a weak D call TRBD1 (5 bases). Per germline, CDR1 MNHNS and CDR2 SASEGT. The CDR3 sequence is 14 residues long. Trimming shortened V by 7 bases and J by 3 bases, and 16 bases separated the two germline ends. This CDR3 is CASKPTLDSYEQYF. The CDR3, as DNA: TGTGCCAGCAAACCTACCCTAGACAGCTACGAGCAGTACTTC.